The sequence of this TCR beta chain was determined in a study of cytomegalovirus exposure and HLA in healthy donors. Of note for this clone: The antigen is not known.

The CDR3 has 14 amino acids. V lost 3 bases, J lost 4 bases, and 12 bases lay in between. Germline V gene sequence: CDR1 MNHEY, CDR2 SMNVEV (reference sequence). With 60 Vbeta and 13 Jbeta primers, the PCR was carried out. Profiling relied on immunoSEQ multiplex PCR, and the TCRdb table lists in-frame clones only, not all of them. This sample has about 93,000 clones, with around three quarters found just once. General observations from the study: Reports indicated that the classifier achieved high specificity and sensitivity in diagnosing cytomegalovirus status.

The clonotype comes from a man between 25 and 39 years old in good health and CMV-seronegative. The chain combines TRBV27 with TRBJ1-1, with a possible D match to TRBD1 (5 bases). Sample: PBMCs. CDR3 protein: CASSFRGQCTEAFF. The CDR3 DNA is TGTGCCAGCAGTTTTCGTGGACAATGCACTGAAGCTTTCTTT.